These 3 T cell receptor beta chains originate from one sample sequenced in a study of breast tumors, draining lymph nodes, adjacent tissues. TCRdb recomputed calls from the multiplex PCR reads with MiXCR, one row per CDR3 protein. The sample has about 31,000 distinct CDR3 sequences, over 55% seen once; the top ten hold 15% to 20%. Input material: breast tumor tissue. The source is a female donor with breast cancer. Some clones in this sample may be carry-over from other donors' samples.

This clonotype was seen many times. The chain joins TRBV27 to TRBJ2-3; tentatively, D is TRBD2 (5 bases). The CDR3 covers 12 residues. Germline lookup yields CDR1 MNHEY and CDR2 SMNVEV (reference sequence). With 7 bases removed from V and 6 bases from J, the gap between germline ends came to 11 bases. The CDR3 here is CASTRGLDTQYF. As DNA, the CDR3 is TGTGCCAGCACTCGAGGGCTGGATACGCAGTATTTT.

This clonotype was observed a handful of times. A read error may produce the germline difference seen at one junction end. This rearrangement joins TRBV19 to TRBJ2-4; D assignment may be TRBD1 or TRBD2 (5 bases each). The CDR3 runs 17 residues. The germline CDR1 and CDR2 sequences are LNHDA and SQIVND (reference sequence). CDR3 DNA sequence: TGTGCCAGTAGTATCGGGGCAGGCGTTCTAGCCAAAAACATTCAGTCCTTC. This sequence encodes CASSIGAGVLAKNIQSF. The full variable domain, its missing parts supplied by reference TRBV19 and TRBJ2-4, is DGGITQSPKYLFRKEGQNVTLSCEQNLNHDAMYWYRQDPGQGLRLIYYSQIVNDFQKGDIAEGYSVSREKKESFPLTVTSAQKNPTAFYLCASSIGAGVLAKNIQSFGAGTRLSVL.

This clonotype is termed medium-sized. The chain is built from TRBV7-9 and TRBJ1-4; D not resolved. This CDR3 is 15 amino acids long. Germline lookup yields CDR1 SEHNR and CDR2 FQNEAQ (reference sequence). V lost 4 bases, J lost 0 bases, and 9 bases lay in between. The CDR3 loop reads CASSYPTTTNEKLFF. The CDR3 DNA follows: TGTGCCAGCAGCTACCCGACAACAACTAATGAAAAACTGTTTTTT.